The clone carrying this T cell receptor (beta chain) has a count of ten or more. The TCR beta CDR3 regions underwent amplification using RNA transcripts as the source. RT-PCR in the first round (using the HTBI primer set) targeted the TCR CDR3. TCRdb independently ran MiXCR on the multiplex PCR reads; one entry per CDR3 protein. The sample carries around 290,000 distinct CDR3 sequences, 13% recorded once. This specimen belongs to a study of T cells in Graves' hyperthyroidism and ophthalmopathy. Turning to the study itself: Staff took peripheral blood when the initial diagnosis was made, before any treatment began.

Exclusion of patients followed from uncontrolled infection, other autoimmune disease, pregnancy or lactation. CDR3 length: 14 amino acids. In germline, CDR1 is SGDLS, CDR2 YYNGEE. Trimming removed 0 bases from V and 6 bases from J, with 13 bases in between. Source material: blood. This clonotype was obtained from a woman aged 25 to 39 with Graves' hyperthyroidism that later progressed to Graves' ophthalmopathy. The chain uses TRBV9 and TRBJ2-7; no definite D call. The CDR3 DNA follows: TGTGCCAGCAGCGTAGGCACTACCCCACGCGAGCAGTACTTC. Its translation: CASSVGTTPREQYF.